The 14 T cell receptor beta chains listed next were all sequenced from one sample in a study of shared clonotypes between healthy human individuals. Produced via immunoSEQ multiplex PCR; TCRdb's table is partial and in-frame only. The sample holds about 600,000 clones, less than 97% seen once. The naive CD8 subset, CD45RO-negative cells positively selected for CCR7, excluded terminally differentiated effector memory CD45RA+ cells. Sequencing was performed on naive CD8+ T cells sorted from blood. The receptor source for this set is a woman under 40 in good health.

The gene calls are TRBV19 and TRBJ1-5; possible D gene TRBD1, 6 bases. Germline V gene lookup returns CDR1 LNHDA and CDR2 SQIVND (reference sequence). Trimming cost V 5 bases and J 9 bases, with 26 bases left between them. The CDR3 loop spans 17 amino acids. The CDR3 DNA sequence: TGTGCCAGTAGTGGAAGGTGGGGCAAGGGGGAGATACCGCCCCAGCATTTT. Protein: CASSGRWGKGEIPPQHF. Filled out from reference TRBV19 and TRBJ1-5, the complete variable domain reads DGGITQSPKYLFRKEGQNVTLSCEQNLNHDAMYWYRQDPGQGLRLIYYSQIVNDFQKGDIAEGYSVSREKKESFPLTVTSAQKNPTAFYLCASSGRWGKGEIPPQHFGDGTRLSIL.

The CDR3 DNA reads TGTGCCAGCAGCTTAGCTGCCAGCCACGAGCAGTACTTC. Encoded protein: CASSLAASHEQYF. The chain employs TRBV7-9 and TRBJ2-7; D is unclear. Trimming left V 0 bases short and J 5 bases short, with 8 bases between. CDR1 is SEHNR and CDR2 is FQNEAQ in the germline V gene (reference sequence). The CDR3 loop spans 13 amino acids.

The gene calls are TRBV4-1 and TRBJ2-7, with 10 nucleotides matching TRBD1. Germline trimming cut 3 bases from V and 3 bases from J; bases unmatched to any gene: 8. CDR1 MGHRA and CDR2 YSYEKL come from the germline V gene. This CDR3 is built from 16 residues. CDR3 sequence reads: CASSHRGTGEGYEQYF. DNA of the CDR3: TGCGCCAGCAGCCACCGCGGGACAGGGGAGGGCTACGAGCAGTACTTC.

The chain couples TRBV6-1 to TRBJ2-7, with TRBD1 as a possible D gene (9 bases). Germline V CDR1 and CDR2: MNHNS, SASEGT. The CDR3 covers 14 residues. V was shortened by 8 bases and J by 2 bases, with 16 bases between the two germline ends. As DNA, the CDR3 is TGTGCCAGCTTGCGGGGGGACAGGGCCTACGAGCAGTACTTC. Translated: CASLRGDRAYEQYF.

The V call is TRBV7-8, the J call TRBJ1-2, with a possible D match to TRBD1 (5 bases). Trimming removed 4 bases at V and 4 bases at J, with 13 bases between. The CDR3 length is 14 residues. Per germline, CDR1 SGHVS and CDR2 FQNEAQ. The CDR3 DNA reads as TGTGCCAGCAGCTCCGCCGGGACGGGCTATGGCTACACCTTC. Amino acid sequence: CASSSAGTGYGYTF.

This sequence joins TRBV13 and TRBJ2-7, with TRBD2 identical over 13 bases. The CDR3 contains 17 residues. The J segment lost 5 bases and the V segment lost 7 bases, leaving 14 bases of the junction unmatched. CDR1 and CDR2 from the germline V gene are PRHDT and FYEKMQ (reference sequence). This CDR3 is CASTWGTSGRAQDEQYF. Written as DNA, the CDR3 is TGTGCCAGCACCTGGGGAACTAGCGGGAGGGCCCAGGACGAGCAGTACTTC.

DNA of the CDR3: TGTGCCAGCACTATTAAAACCGGACTGCCACCATACGAGCAGTACTTC. It translates to CASTIKTGLPPYEQYF. The rearrangement joins TRBV7-8 to TRBJ2-7; a possible D gene is TRBD2 (5 bases). Trimming removed 7 bases at V and 4 bases at J, with 23 bases between. The CDR3 is made up of 16 amino acids. Germline loops: CDR1 SGHVS, CDR2 FQNEAQ.

The genes are TRBV27 and TRBJ2-1; D not certain. With 1 base removed from V and 8 bases from J, the gap between germline ends came to 9 bases. This CDR3 is built from 13 residues. Germline CDR1 reads MNHEY; CDR2 reads SMNVEV (reference sequence). The CDR3 region has the DNA TGTGCCAGCAGTTTATTACCCGGGCATGAGCAGTTCTTC. Protein: CASSLLPGHEQFF.

The chain carries TRBV11-1 and TRBJ2-7, with 7 nucleotides matching TRBD1. CDR3 length: 14 amino acids. The germline V gene encodes CDR1 SGHAT and CDR2 FQDESV (reference sequence). V shed 6 bases and J 3 bases; nucleotides not matched to a gene: 8. CDR3 amino acids: CASSLTGTVYEQYF. CDR3 DNA: TGTGCCAGCAGTTTAACGGGGACAGTCTACGAGCAGTACTTC.

The V call is TRBV6-1, the J call TRBJ2-6, with D perhaps matching TRBD1 or TRBD2 (6 bases each). CDR1 and CDR2 from the germline V gene are MNHNS and SASEGT. The CDR3 contains 14 residues. V dropped 8 bases and J dropped 4 bases, with 12 bases sitting between them. The CDR3 nucleotides are TGTGCCAGCGGAGGGGGGCAAGGGGCCAACGTCCTGACTTTC. This translates into CASGGGQGANVLTF.

The chain links TRBV11-2 to TRBJ2-7; 9 nucleotides align to TRBD2. The CDR3 totals 16 residues. CDR1 is SGHAT, CDR2 FQNNGV, per germline. V was clipped by 5 bases and J by 0 bases; unmatched bases: 8. CDR3 DNA: TGTGCCAGCAGCCATACCCTAGCGGGGAACTCCTACGAGCAGTACTTC. Translated, it gives CASSHTLAGNSYEQYF. Full variable domain (rest looked up from reference TRBV11-2 and TRBJ2-7): EAGVAQSPRYKIIEKRQSVAFWCNPISGHATLYWYQQILGQGPKLLIQFQNNGVVDDSQLPKDRFSAERLKGVDSTLKIQPAKLEDSAVYLCASSHTLAGNSYEQYFGPGTRLTVT.

V usage is TRBV19 and J usage is TRBJ2-1, with a possible D match to TRBD2 (7 bases). This CDR3 spans 22 amino acids. V was shortened by 3 bases and J by 3 bases, with 33 bases between the two germline ends. The germline CDR1 and CDR2 sequences are LNHDA and SQIVND (reference sequence). CDR3 sequence reads: CASSITAGEGGGWLLGYNEQFF. The CDR3 bases are TGTGCCAGTAGTATTACGGCCGGGGAGGGGGGTGGATGGTTACTGGGCTACAATGAGCAGTTCTTC.

The genes are TRBV7-2 and TRBJ2-3; TRBD2 matches at 9 bases. This CDR3 is 15 amino acids long. Unmatched junction bases numbered 3, after V lost 1 base and J lost 4 bases. Per the germline V gene, CDR1 is SGHTA and CDR2 is FQGNSA. The CDR3 is CASSLGSGSSDTQYF. The CDR3 coding sequence is TGTGCCAGCAGCTTAGGTAGCGGGAGCTCAGATACGCAGTATTTT.

This sequence joins TRBV11-2 and TRBJ1-4; maybe TRBD1 (6 bases). This CDR3 has 15 amino acids. V was cut by 5 bases and J by 7 bases, with 17 bases left in between. Germline values: CDR1 SGHAT, CDR2 FQNNGV. The CDR3 DNA is TGTGCCAGCAGCCCATGGGGGGGCCCTGTTGAAAAACTGTTTTTT. It is translated as CASSPWGGPVEKLFF.